The rows below give T cell receptor beta chains drawn from one sample of a study of radiation and T cells in renal cell carcinoma. TCRdb's copy holds only in-frame clones and misses some; the assay was immunoSEQ multiplex PCR. The repertoire consists of about 22,000 clones, with 80% occurring once and the leading ten covering about 40%. Sequencing used blood, obtained from a patient whose treatment included radiotherapy and nephrectomy. These receptor sequences come from a man aged 55 to 69 with renal cell carcinoma. CDR3s include the opening cysteine and the closing phenylalanine or tryptophan. D genes are given only for firm matches. Clone sizes are given selectively: once, few, many, or a class where the clone is expanded.

d_call,clone_size,j_call,v_call,cdr3_aa,cdr3_nt
NA,once,TRBJ2-2,TRBV5-1,CASSWDSNTGELFF,TGCGCCAGCAGTTGGGACTCCAACACCGGGGAGCTGTTTTTT
NA,NA,TRBJ2-2,TRBV5-1,CASSLYATDTGELFF,TGCGCCAGCAGCTTGTACGCCACTGACACCGGGGAGCTGTTTTTT
NA,NA,TRBJ1-2,TRBV7-8,CASSLGAVQGQGYGYTF,TGTGCCAGCAGCTTAGGGGCAGTTCAGGGCCAGGGATATGGCTACACCTTC
NA,NA,TRBJ2-3,TRBV5-1,CASSFPPDTQYF,TGCGCCAGCAGCTTCCCCCCAGATACGCAGTATTTT
NA,NA,TRBJ1-2,TRBV5-4,CASSGTTYGYTF,TGTGCCAGCAGCGGGACAACCTATGGCTACACCTTC
NA,NA,TRBJ1-1,TRBV28,CASRMNTEAFF,TGTGCCAGCAGGATGAACACTGAAGCTTTCTTT
TRBD2,many,TRBJ2-2,TRBV7-9,CASSASGRGTGELFF,TGTGCCAGCAGCGCTAGCGGGAGAGGTACCGGGGAGCTGTTTTTT
NA,NA,TRBJ2-2,TRBV7-7,CARAATIGGELFF,TGTGCCAGGGCGGCGACCATTGGCGGGGAGCTGTTTTTT
NA,NA,TRBJ2-7,TRBV9,CASSGLGGGYEQYF,TGTGCCAGCAGCGGCCTAGGTGGGGGATACGAGCAGTACTTC
NA,NA,TRBJ1-1,TRBV5-4,CASSFRDTEAFF,TGTGCCAGCAGCTTCCGGGACACTGAAGCTTTCTTT
NA,NA,TRBJ1-1,TRBV30,CAWSKMNTEAFF,TGTGCCTGGAGTAAAATGAACACTGAAGCTTTCTTT
TRBD1,NA,TRBJ1-6,TRBV10-3,CAISEGWAGGSSYNSPLHF,TGTGCCATCAGTGAGGGTTGGGCAGGGGGAAGCTCCTATAATTCACCCCTCCACTTT
NA,NA,TRBJ1-1,TRBV16,CASSQALGETEAFF,TGTGCCAGCAGCCAAGCCTTGGGGGAGACTGAAGCTTTCTTT
TRBD2,NA,TRBJ2-7,TRBV5-4,CASSFGTSGQAEQYF,TGTGCCAGCAGCTTCGGGACTAGCGGTCAGGCCGAGCAGTACTTC
NA,few,TRBJ1-1,TRBV10-3,CAISDAGEAFF,TGTGCCATCAGTGATGCCGGGGAAGCTTTCTTT
TRBD2,NA,TRBJ2-5,TRBV11-2,CASSPPGGGQETQYF,TGTGCCAGCAGTCCTCCGGGGGGAGGACAAGAGACCCAGTACTTC
NA,NA,TRBJ1-5,TRBV19,CASSIGLWRAENQPQHF,TGTGCCAGTAGTATAGGGTTGTGGAGGGCGGAAAATCAGCCCCAGCATTTT
NA,few,TRBJ2-7,TRBV11-2,CASSLASSYEQYF,TGTGCCAGCAGCTTAGCCTCCTCCTACGAGCAGTACTTC
NA,NA,TRBJ1-2,TRBV2,CASKLEGHGYTF,TGTGCCAGCAAACTCGAAGGGCATGGCTACACCTTC
TRBD1,NA,TRBJ2-7,TRBV19,CASSIRTGDIYEQYF,TGTGCCAGTAGTATCCGGACAGGGGATATATACGAGCAGTACTTC
NA,NA,TRBJ2-1,TRBV11-2,CASSLGRHNEQFF,TGTGCCAGCAGCTTGGGACGCCACAATGAGCAGTTCTTC
NA,NA,TRBJ1-2,TRBV6-6,CATTRGSYGYTF,TGTGCCACGACACGGGGCTCATATGGCTACACCTTC